This T cell receptor (beta chain) was retrieved from a study of blood T cell repertoires in COVID-19. Study overall: Acute-phase and convalescent COVID-19 samples originated in the United States, Italy and Spain. PBMCs, B-cell-depleted T cells, or T cells provided the cDNA or gDNA that made up the material.

Sequencing used immunoSEQ multiplex PCR; TCRdb keeps in-frame clones, though not all of them. This sample carries 150,000 to 200,000 clones, approximately 88% of them seen once, and the ten largest clones take about an eighth. V was trimmed by 6 bases and J by 10 bases, leaving 15 bases between them. The CDR3 loop spans 13 amino acids. The germline V gene has CDR1 MGHRA and CDR2 YSYEKL. Participants, roughly 18 to 89 years old, spanned more than 20 US areas. What was sequenced was PBMCs or T cells enriched from blood (not recorded which). The receptor comes from a woman aged 55-69 years who had recovered from COVID-19. The chain employs TRBV4-1 and TRBJ1-4; possibly TRBD1 for D (6 bases). The CDR3 is CASRQGWVGKLFF. In DNA form, the CDR3 reads TGCGCCAGCAGACAGGGCTGGGTAGGAAAACTGTTTTTT.